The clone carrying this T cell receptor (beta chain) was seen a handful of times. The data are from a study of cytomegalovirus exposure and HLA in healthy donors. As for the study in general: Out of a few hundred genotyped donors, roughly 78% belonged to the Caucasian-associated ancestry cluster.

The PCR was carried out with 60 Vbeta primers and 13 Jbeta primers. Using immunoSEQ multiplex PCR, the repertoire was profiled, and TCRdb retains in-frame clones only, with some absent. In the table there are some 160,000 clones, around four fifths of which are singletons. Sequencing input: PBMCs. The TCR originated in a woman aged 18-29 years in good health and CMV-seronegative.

The CDR3 loop reads CASRSDRGRNTEAFF. The CDR3 DNA sequence: TGTGCCAGTAGGTCGGACAGGGGGCGGAACACTGAAGCTTTCTTT. The J gene is TRBJ1-1, the V gene TRBV19; TRBD1 matches at 11 bases. CDR3 size: 15 residues. The germline gives CDR1 LNHDA, CDR2 SQIVND (reference sequence). V shed 6 bases and J 1 base; nucleotides not matched to a gene: 4.